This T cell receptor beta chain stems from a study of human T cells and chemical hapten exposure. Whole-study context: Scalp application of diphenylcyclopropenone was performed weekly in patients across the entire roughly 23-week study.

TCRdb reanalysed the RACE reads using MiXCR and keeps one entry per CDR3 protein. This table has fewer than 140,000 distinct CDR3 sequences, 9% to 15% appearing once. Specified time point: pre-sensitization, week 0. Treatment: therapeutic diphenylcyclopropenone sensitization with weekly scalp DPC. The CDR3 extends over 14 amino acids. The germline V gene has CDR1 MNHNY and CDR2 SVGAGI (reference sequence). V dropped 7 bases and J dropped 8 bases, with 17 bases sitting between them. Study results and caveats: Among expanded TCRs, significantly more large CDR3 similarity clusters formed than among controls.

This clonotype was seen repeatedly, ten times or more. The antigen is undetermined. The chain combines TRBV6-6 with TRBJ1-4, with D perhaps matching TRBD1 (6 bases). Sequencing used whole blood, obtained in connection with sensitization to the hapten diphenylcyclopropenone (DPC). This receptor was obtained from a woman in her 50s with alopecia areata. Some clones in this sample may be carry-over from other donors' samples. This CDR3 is CASIPRTGSEKLFF. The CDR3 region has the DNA TGTGCCAGCATCCCGCGAACAGGGAGCGAAAAACTGTTTTTT.